These 19 T cell receptor beta chains share one sample of origin, sequenced in a study of shared clonotypes between healthy human individuals. TCRdb's copy holds only in-frame clones and misses some; the assay was immunoSEQ multiplex PCR. In the table there are more than 450,000 clones, approximately 79% of which are singletons. Material for sequencing was PBMCs. The receptors here all came from a woman aged 40-49 years in good health. Some clones in this sample may be carry-over from other donors' samples.

Only one count was recorded for this clone. This chain connects TRBV5-4 to TRBJ1-1, with no clear D. Germline V gene sequence: CDR1 SGHNT, CDR2 YYREEE (reference sequence). This CDR3 is 13 amino acids long. V was shortened by 4 bases and J by 4 bases, with 11 bases between the two germline ends. The DNA of the CDR3 is TGTGCCAGCAGCCCCGACCCCCGCACTGAAGCTTTCTTT. The encoded protein is CASSPDPRTEAFF. The whole variable domain, filled in from reference TRBV5-4 and TRBJ1-1, reads ETGVTQSPTHLIKTRGQQVTLRCSSQSGHNTVSWYQQALGQGPQFIFQYYREEENGRGNFPPRFSGLQFPNYSSELNVNALELDDSALYLCASSPDPRTEAFFGQGTRLTVV.

For this clone: The same CDR3 can be traced to other DNA sequences in this sample. The CDR3 is CASSEARETQYF. The CDR3 DNA reads TGTGCCAGCAGTGAGGCCAGGGAGACCCAGTACTTC. The J gene is TRBJ2-5, the V gene TRBV2; no clear D gene. CDR1 is SNHLY and CDR2 is FYNNEI in the germline V gene. The ends were cut back, 3 bases at V and 5 bases at J, with 7 bases in the middle. The CDR3 has 12 amino acids. Using reference TRBV2 and TRBJ2-5 for the parts outside the CDR3, the full variable domain is EPEVTQTPSHQVTQMGQEVILRCVPISNHLYFYWYRQILGQKVEFLVSFYNNEISEKSEIFDDQFSVERPDGSNFTLKIRSTKLEDSAMYFCASSEARETQYFGPGTRLLVL.

The chain uses TRBV7-9 and TRBJ1-3, with unresolved D. The CDR3 sequence is 18 residues long. Germline V CDR1 and CDR2: SEHNR, FQNEAQ (reference sequence). With 5 bases removed from V and 0 bases from J, the gap between germline ends came to 20 bases. CDR3 bases: TGTGCCAGCAGCAAAACCGACGTCAGGTCCGGCTCTGGAAACACCATATATTTT. It specifies CASSKTDVRSGSGNTIYF.

This clone was seen ten or more times. CDR3 DNA sequence: TGTGCCAGCAGTGCAGCCCGGACATCGAACACCGGGGAGCTGTTTTTT. Translating gives CASSAARTSNTGELFF. The gene calls are TRBV6-4 and TRBJ2-2, with TRBD1 as a possible D gene (5 bases). Germline lookup yields CDR1 MRHNA and CDR2 SNTAGT. The CDR3 consists of 16 residues. V was pared by 4 bases and J by 0 bases, with 12 bases between.

This rearrangement joins TRBV5-1 to TRBJ2-1, with 10 bases matching TRBD1. The CDR3 totals 16 residues. Per germline, CDR1 SGHRS and CDR2 YFSETQ. V lost 6 bases to trimming and J lost 6 bases; unmatched junction nucleotides: 12. The CDR3 nucleotides read TGCGCCAGCACCCACTTGGGACAGGGGAAGGTCAATGAGCAGTTCTTC. Encoded protein: CASTHLGQGKVNEQFF.

This rearrangement joins TRBV7-3 to TRBJ2-2; D call uncertain. The CDR3 is made up of 13 amino acids. The V and J ends lost 1 base and 7 bases respectively, with 7 bases between them. Germline V gene lookup returns CDR1 SGHTA and CDR2 FQGTGA. CDR3 in amino acids: CASSLRVGGELFF. CDR3 in DNA: TGTGCCAGCAGCTTAAGGGTGGGCGGGGAGCTGTTTTTT.

This clone has only a few counts. The rearrangement links TRBV2 to TRBJ1-1, with D possibly being TRBD1 (6 bases). The CDR3 is made up of 13 amino acids. Trimming removed 4 bases at V and 8 bases at J, with 14 bases between. Looked up from germline, CDR1 is SNHLY and CDR2 is FYNNEI. CDR3 residues: CASSGVQGSEAFF. CDR3 DNA sequence: TGTGCCAGCAGTGGAGTGCAGGGGAGCGAAGCTTTCTTT.

J is TRBJ2-5 and V is TRBV29-1; 12 bases match TRBD2. CDR3 length equals 13 residues. The germline V gene encodes CDR1 SQVTM and CDR2 ANQGSEA. V gave up 6 bases and J gave up 5 bases; unmatched junction bases: 4. The CDR3 coding sequence is TGCAGCGTGACTAGCGGGAGCGGGGAGACCCAGTACTTC. Protein sequence: CSVTSGSGETQYF.

The V and J genes are TRBV5-4 and TRBJ1-2; TRBD1 matches at 9 bases. This CDR3 comprises 15 residues. Trimming cost V 1 base and J 3 bases; bases outside gene matches: 4. CDR1 is SGHNT and CDR2 is YYREEE in the germline V gene (reference sequence). CDR3 sequence reads: CASSLYRTGDYGYTF. Written as DNA, the CDR3 is TGTGCCAGCAGCTTGTATAGGACAGGGGACTATGGCTACACCTTC.

V is TRBV11-2 and J is TRBJ2-3; D gene ambiguous. V was cut by 2 bases and J by 3 bases, with 15 bases left in between. CDR1 is SGHAT and CDR2 is FQNNGV in the germline V gene. This CDR3 comprises 16 residues. The CDR3 DNA reads TGTGCCAGCAGCTTAAGTGGCGGATCTACAACAGATACGCAGTATTTT. It codes for CASSLSGGSTTDTQYF.

V usage is TRBV28 and J usage is TRBJ1-1; 11 bases match TRBD1. In germline, CDR1 is MDHEN, CDR2 SYDVKM. CDR3 length equals 14 residues. The trim removed 5 bases at V and 7 bases at J, leaving 6 bases unmatched. The CDR3 DNA follows: TGTGCCAGCAGTGACGGACAGGGGGCTTTTGAAGCTTTCTTT. The encoded protein is CASSDGQGAFEAFF.

The rearrangement uses TRBV10-3 and TRBJ2-2, with D tentatively TRBD1 (6 bases). The germline V gene has CDR1 ENHRY and CDR2 SYGVKD. The V end lost 4 bases, the J end lost 7 bases, and 25 bases lay between the germline ends. There are 18 residues in the CDR3. The CDR3 coding sequence is TGTGCCATCAGTGGTGGGGGCGCTAGCCCCCAAGAGGGCGGGGAGCTGTTTTTT. Encoded protein: CAISGGGASPQEGGELFF.

V and J are TRBV7-2 and TRBJ2-3; D perhaps matches TRBD2 (6 bases). V was cut by 5 bases and J by 6 bases, with 12 bases left in between. This CDR3 is built from 13 residues. Germline CDR1 reads SGHTA; CDR2 reads FQGNSA. The DNA of the CDR3 is TGTGCCAGCAGCCGGAGGGCCGAGGATACGCAGTATTTT. Encoded protein: CASSRRAEDTQYF. Full variable domain (missing parts from reference TRBV7-2 and TRBJ2-3): GAGVSQSPSNKVTEKGKDVELRCDPISGHTALYWYRQSLGQGLEFLIYFQGNSAPDKSGLPSDRFSAERTGGSVSTLTIQRTQQEDSAVYLCASSRRAEDTQYFGPGTRLTVL.

The genes are TRBV30 and TRBJ1-4; TRBD1 matches 7 bases. The V gene end was trimmed by 0 bases and the J gene end by 7 bases; junction bases not matched to a gene: 5. The germline V gene has CDR1 GTSNPN and CDR2 SVGIG (reference sequence). This CDR3 has 14 amino acids. Written as DNA, the CDR3 is TGTGCCTGGAGTGTAAGACAGGGACGTGAAAAACTGTTTTTT. Translated, it gives CAWSVRQGREKLFF. Together with reference TRBV30 and TRBJ1-4, the CDR3 gives the full variable domain: SQTIHQWPATLVQPVGSPLSLECTVEGTSNPNLYWYRQAAGRGLQLLFYSVGIGQISSEVPQNLSASRPQDRQFILSSKKLLLSDSGFYLCAWSVRQGREKLFFGSGTQLSVL.

This clone turned up a few times. This chain uses TRBV7-3 with TRBJ1-2; perhaps TRBD1 as D (6 bases). Germline CDR1 reads SGHTA; CDR2 reads FQGTGA. V shed 2 bases and J shed 7 bases, with 11 bases lying between them. The CDR3 loop spans 13 amino acids. The DNA for the CDR3 is TGTGCCAGCAGCTTATCACAGGGAGGTGGCTACACCTTC. Translation: CASSLSQGGGYTF. The entire variable domain, with the rest obtained from reference TRBV7-3 and TRBJ1-2, is as follows: GAGVSQTPSNKVTEKGKYVELRCDPISGHTALYWYRQSLGQGPEFLIYFQGTGAADDSGLPNDRFFAVRPEGSVSTLKIQRTERGDSAVYLCASSLSQGGGYTFGSGTRLTVV.

About this clone itself: The sample holds other DNA sequences that translate to the same CDR3. The chain couples TRBV5-4 to TRBJ1-2, with D possibly TRBD1 on 6 matching bases. This CDR3 comprises 13 residues. V was cut by 0 bases and J by 8 bases, with 11 bases left in between. The germline V gene encodes CDR1 SGHNT and CDR2 YYREEE (reference sequence). The CDR3 nucleotides read TGTGCCAGCAGCTTGGCAGGGGTGGGCGGCTACACCTTC. Protein: CASSLAGVGGYTF.

This clone has more than one count but fewer than ten. The V gene is TRBV7-8, the J gene TRBJ1-2; maybe TRBD1 (6 bases). Germline-derived CDR1 and CDR2 are SGHVS and FQNEAQ. V was clipped by 5 bases and J by 2 bases, with 15 bases between them. The CDR3 runs 15 residues. Here the CDR3 DNA reads TGTGCCAGCAGCCCTACGGGGGCAACCAACTATGGCTACACCTTC. This encodes CASSPTGATNYGYTF.

The sample holds a few counts of this clone. The V call is TRBV7-9, the J call TRBJ1-3, with D unclear. Trimming left V 5 bases short and J 3 bases short, with 8 bases between. The CDR3 has 13 residues. Per germline, CDR1 SEHNR and CDR2 FQNEAQ (reference sequence). The CDR3 loop is CASSETGGNTIYF. The CDR3 coding sequence is TGTGCCAGCAGCGAAACGGGTGGAAACACCATATATTTT.

The rearrangement links TRBV2 to TRBJ2-3, with 8 bases that match TRBD2. The CDR3 consists of 18 residues. The germline gives CDR1 SNHLY, CDR2 FYNNEI. The V gene end was trimmed by 7 bases and the J gene end by 0 bases; junction bases not matched to a gene: 15. Here the CDR3 reads CASKGRYRAGGSTDTQYF. As DNA, the CDR3 is TGTGCCAGCAAGGGGCGTTATAGGGCGGGGGGAAGCACAGATACGCAGTATTTT. Filled out from reference TRBV2 and TRBJ2-3, the complete variable domain reads EPEVTQTPSHQVTQMGQEVILRCVPISNHLYFYWYRQILGQKVEFLVSFYNNEISEKSEIFDDQFSVERPDGSNFTLKIRSTKLEDSAMYFCASKGRYRAGGSTDTQYFGPGTRLTVL.